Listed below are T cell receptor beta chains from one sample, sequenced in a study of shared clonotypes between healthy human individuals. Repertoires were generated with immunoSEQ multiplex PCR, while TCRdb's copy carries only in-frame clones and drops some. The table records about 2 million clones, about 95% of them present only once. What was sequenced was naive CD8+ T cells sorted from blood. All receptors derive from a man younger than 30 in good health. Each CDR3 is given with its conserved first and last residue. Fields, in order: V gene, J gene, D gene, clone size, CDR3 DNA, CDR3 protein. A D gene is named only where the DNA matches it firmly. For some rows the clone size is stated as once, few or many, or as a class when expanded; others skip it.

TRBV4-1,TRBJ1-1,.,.,TGCGCCAGCAGCCAAGATAAAGGTTTGGCTGAAGCTTTCTTT,CASSQDKGLAEAFF
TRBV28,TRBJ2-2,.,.,TGTGCCAGCAGTGGGGGGTACACCGGGGAGCTGTTTTTT,CASSGGYTGELFF
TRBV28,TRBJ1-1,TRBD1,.,TGTGCCAGCAGTTTGTCGGACAGGGGGTGGACTGAAGCTTTCTTT,CASSLSDRGWTEAFF
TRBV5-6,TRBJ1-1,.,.,TGTGCCAGCAGGATAGACCGGAGCAATGAAGCTTTCTTT,CASRIDRSNEAFF
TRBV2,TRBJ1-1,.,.,TGTGCCAGCAGCCATGAGAGCGCTGAAGCTTTCTTT,CASSHESAEAFF
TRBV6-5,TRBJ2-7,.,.,TGTGCCAGCAGTCAAGGTGGGGCCTACGAGCAGTACTTC,CASSQGGAYEQYF
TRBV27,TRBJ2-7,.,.,TGTGCCAGTCACCGCACAGGGCCAACCTACGAGCAGTACTTC,CASHRTGPTYEQYF
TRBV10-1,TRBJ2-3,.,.,TGCGCCAGCAGTGTTGGCCGGATCACAGATACGCAGTATTTT,CASSVGRITDTQYF
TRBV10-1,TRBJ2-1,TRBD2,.,TGCGCCAGCCCCTCGACTAGCGGATCCTACAATGAGCAGTTCTTC,CASPSTSGSYNEQFF
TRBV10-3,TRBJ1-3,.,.,TGTGCCATCAGTGAAATAGGGGCTGGAAACACCATATATTTT,CAISEIGAGNTIYF
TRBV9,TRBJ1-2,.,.,TGTGCCAGCAGCGTAGAGTGGACAGTAGCCTCCGGCTACACCTTC,CASSVEWTVASGYTF
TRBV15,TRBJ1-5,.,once,TGTGCCACCAGCAGAGCAGTGTATAGCAATCAGCCCCAGCATTTT,CATSRAVYSNQPQHF
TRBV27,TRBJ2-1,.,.,TGTGCCAGCAGTTTAAGCAACTACAATGAGCAGTTCTTC,CASSLSNYNEQFF
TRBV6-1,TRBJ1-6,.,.,TGTGCCAGCAGTGAAGACCAGCATCCAGGATTT,CASSEDQHPGF
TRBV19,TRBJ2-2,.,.,TGTGCCAGTAGTATCCCAGCTGTTGGCACCGGGGAGCTGTTTTTT,CASSIPAVGTGELFF
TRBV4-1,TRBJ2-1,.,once,TGCGCCAGCAGCCAAGAATCGACTAGACAAATCTACAATGAGCAGTTCTTC,CASSQESTRQIYNEQFF
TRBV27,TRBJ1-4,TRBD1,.,TGTGCCAGCAGTTTGCAACAGGGGAATGAAAAACTGTTTTTT,CASSLQQGNEKLFF
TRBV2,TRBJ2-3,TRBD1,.,TGTGCCAGCAACCGGGACAGGGGTACAGATACGCAGTATTTT,CASNRDRGTDTQYF
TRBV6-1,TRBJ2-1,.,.,TGTGCCAGCAGTGACTATGAGCAGTTCTTC,CASSDYEQFF
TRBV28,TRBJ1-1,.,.,TGTGCCAGCAGACCGGGACAATCGAACACTGAAGCTTTCTTT,CASRPGQSNTEAFF
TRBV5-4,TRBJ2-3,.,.,TGTGCCGCGGGGCCGGATGCGGATACGCAGTATTTT,CAAGPDADTQYF
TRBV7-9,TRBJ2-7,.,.,TGTGCCAGCAGCCCCATGGAAACCTACGAGCAGTACTTC,CASSPMETYEQYF
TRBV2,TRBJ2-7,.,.,TGTGCCAGCAGCTTTGGACAGTCCTACGAGCAGTACTTC,CASSFGQSYEQYF
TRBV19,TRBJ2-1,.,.,TGTGCCAGCTCTCCCAGGAATGTCAATGAGCAGTTCTTC,CASSPRNVNEQFF
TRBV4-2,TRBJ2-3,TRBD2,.,TGTGCCAGCAGCCAGTTACTAGCGGGGGGGCCCGGAGATACGCAGTATTTT,CASSQLLAGGPGDTQYF
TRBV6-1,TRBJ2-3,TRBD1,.,TGTGCCAGCAGTGACTACAGGGGGCTGGTCACAGATACGCAGTATTTT,CASSDYRGLVTDTQYF
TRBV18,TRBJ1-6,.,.,TGTGCCAGCTCACCAGGACAGAAAGGCAGTTCACCCCTCCACTTT,CASSPGQKGSSPLHF
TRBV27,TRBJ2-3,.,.,TGTGCCAGCAGTTTCTTGGACAACACAGATACGCAGTATTTT,CASSFLDNTDTQYF
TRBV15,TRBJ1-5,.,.,TGTGCCACCAGTCCCGGGATTGTAGGTCAGCCCCAGCATTTT,CATSPGIVGQPQHF
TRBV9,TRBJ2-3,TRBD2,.,TGTGCCAGCAGCGTAGGGACTAGCATCCCAGATACGCAGTATTTT,CASSVGTSIPDTQYF
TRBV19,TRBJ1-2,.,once,TGTGCCAGTAGATTGGCCGCGAGGGATGGCTACACCTTC,CASRLAARDGYTF
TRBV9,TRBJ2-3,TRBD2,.,TGTGCCAGCAGCCTTAGCGGGAGCGAGCCAGATACGCAGTATTTT,CASSLSGSEPDTQYF
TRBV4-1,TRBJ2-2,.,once,TGCGCCAGCAGCCAGGGTAGGGCCGGGGAGCTGTTTTTT,CASSQGRAGELFF
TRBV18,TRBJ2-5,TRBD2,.,TGTGCCAGCTCACCACGCCCTAGCGGTGACCAAGAGACCCAGTACTTC,CASSPRPSGDQETQYF
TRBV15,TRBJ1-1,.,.,TGTGCCACCAGCAGAGTGTTGGAAGGGCCGGTGGACACTGAAGCTTTCTTT,CATSRVLEGPVDTEAFF
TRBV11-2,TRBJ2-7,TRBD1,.,TGTGCCAGCAGCTTAGAGGAGTACAGGGGCTACGAGCAGTACTTC,CASSLEEYRGYEQYF
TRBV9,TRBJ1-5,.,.,TGTGCCAGCAGCGTAGGGGCAGTTAGCAATCAGCCCCAGCATTTT,CASSVGAVSNQPQHF
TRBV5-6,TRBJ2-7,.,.,TGTGCCAGCAGCTTGGGTAGGACCTACGAGCAGTACTTC,CASSLGRTYEQYF
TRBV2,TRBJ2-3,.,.,TGTGCCGTCCCTGTGGGCCCTAGCACAGATACGCAGTATTTT,CAVPVGPSTDTQYF
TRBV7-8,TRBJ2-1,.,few,TGTGCCAGCAGCTTAGGGGTCCTTAAAGAGCAGTTCTTC,CASSLGVLKEQFF
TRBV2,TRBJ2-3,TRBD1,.,TGTGCCAGCAGTGGGGGACAGAATCTAGATACGCAGTATTTT,CASSGGQNLDTQYF